This TCR beta chain was sequenced in a study of OX40 agonist ivuxolimab in advanced cancers. The assay was immunoSEQ multiplex PCR, and TCRdb's table has in-frame clones only and misses some. This table holds some 70,000 clones, about nine tenths found once. V lost 0 bases and J lost 1, with 13 bases in between. CDR1 SGHRS and CDR2 YFSETQ come from the germline V gene. The CDR3 has 16 amino acids. The receptor was isolated from an adult with an advanced solid tumor such as melanoma, head and neck, liver or kidney cancer. The input for sequencing was CD4+ or CD8+ T cells sorted from blood, taken in a trial of the OX40 agonist ivuxolimab. V and J are TRBV5-1 and TRBJ2-5; D unclear. This CDR3 is CASSLAGLVIQETQYF. Written as DNA, the CDR3 is TGCGCCAGCAGCTTGGCCGGGTTAGTGATCCAAGAGACCCAGTACTTC.